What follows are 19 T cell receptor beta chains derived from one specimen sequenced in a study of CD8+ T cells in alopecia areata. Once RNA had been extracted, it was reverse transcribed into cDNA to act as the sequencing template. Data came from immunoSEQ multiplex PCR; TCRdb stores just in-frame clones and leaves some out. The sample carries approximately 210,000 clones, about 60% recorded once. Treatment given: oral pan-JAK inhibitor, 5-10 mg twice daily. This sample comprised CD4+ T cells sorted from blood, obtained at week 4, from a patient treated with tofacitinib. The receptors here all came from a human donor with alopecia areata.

The CDR3 bases are TGTGCCAGCAGTACCCGACAGGGAAAGAACACTGAAGCTTTCTTT. Residues: CASSTRQGKNTEAFF. The V and J genes are TRBV27 and TRBJ1-1, with 7 bases identical to TRBD1. The germline V gene has CDR1 MNHEY and CDR2 SMNVEV (reference sequence). J lost 1 base, V lost 5 bases, and 7 bases had no gene match. The CDR3 has 15 residues.

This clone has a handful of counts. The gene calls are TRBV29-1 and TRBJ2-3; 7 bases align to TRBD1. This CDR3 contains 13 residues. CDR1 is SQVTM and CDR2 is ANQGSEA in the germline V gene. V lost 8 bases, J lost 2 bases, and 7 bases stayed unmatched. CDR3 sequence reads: CSLGTEFTDTQYF. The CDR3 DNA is TGCAGCCTCGGGACAGAATTCACAGATACGCAGTATTTT.

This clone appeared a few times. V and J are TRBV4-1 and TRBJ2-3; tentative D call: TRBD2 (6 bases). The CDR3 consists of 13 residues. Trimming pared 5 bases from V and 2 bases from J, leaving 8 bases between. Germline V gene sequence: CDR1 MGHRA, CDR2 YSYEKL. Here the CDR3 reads CASSTSPTDTQYF. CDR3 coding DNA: TGCGCCAGCAGCACTAGCCCCACAGATACGCAGTATTTT.

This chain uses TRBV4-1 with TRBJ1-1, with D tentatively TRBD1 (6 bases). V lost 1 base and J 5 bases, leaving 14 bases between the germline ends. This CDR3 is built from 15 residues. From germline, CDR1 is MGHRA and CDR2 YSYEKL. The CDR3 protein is CASSQVGQRRTEAFF. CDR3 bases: TGCGCCAGCAGCCAAGTTGGACAGCGGAGGACTGAAGCTTTCTTT.

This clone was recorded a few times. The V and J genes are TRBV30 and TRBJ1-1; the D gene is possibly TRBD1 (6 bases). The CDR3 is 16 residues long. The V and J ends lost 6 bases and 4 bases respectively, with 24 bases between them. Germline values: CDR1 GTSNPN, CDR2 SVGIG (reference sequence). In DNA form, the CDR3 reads TGTGCCTGCGACCTGGGGGGGCTTGGGCAGGTCACTGAAGCTTTCTTT. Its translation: CACDLGGLGQVTEAFF.

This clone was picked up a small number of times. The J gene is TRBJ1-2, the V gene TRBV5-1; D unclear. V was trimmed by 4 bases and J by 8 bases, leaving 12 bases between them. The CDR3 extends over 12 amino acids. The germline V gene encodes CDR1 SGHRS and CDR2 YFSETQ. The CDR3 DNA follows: TGCGCCAGCAGCGCGACTGATAAGGGCTACACCTTC. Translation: CASSATDKGYTF.

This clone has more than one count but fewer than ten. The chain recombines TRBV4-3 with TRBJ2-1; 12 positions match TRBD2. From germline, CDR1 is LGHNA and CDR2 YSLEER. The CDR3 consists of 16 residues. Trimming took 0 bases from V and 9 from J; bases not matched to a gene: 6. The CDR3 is CASSQDPSGGAREQFF. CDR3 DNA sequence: TGCGCCAGCAGCCAAGACCCTAGCGGGGGGGCACGTGAGCAGTTCTTC.

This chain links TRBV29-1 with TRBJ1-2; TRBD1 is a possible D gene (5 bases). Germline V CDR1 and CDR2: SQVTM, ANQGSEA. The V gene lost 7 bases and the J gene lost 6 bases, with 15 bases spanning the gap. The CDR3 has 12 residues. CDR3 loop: CSDNRDPDGYTF. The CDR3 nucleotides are TGCAGCGACAACCGGGACCCAGATGGCTACACCTTC.

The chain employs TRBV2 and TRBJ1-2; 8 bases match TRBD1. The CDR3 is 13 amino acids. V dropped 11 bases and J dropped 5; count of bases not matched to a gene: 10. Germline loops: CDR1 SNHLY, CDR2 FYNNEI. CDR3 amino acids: CASLGQGEYGYTF. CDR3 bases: TGTGCCTCTTTAGGACAGGGAGAGTATGGCTACACCTTC.

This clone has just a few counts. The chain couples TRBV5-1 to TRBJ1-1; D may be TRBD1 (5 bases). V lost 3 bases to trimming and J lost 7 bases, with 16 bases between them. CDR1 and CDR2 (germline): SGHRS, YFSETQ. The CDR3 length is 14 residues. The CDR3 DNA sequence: TGCGCCAGCAGCTCACACCCGGGGGATGGTGAAGCTTTCTTT. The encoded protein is CASSSHPGDGEAFF.

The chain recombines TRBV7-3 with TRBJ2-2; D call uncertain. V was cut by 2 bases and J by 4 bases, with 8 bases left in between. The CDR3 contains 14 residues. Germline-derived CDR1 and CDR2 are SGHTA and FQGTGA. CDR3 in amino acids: CASSLGLATGELFF. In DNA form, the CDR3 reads TGTGCCAGCAGCTTAGGGTTAGCCACCGGGGAGCTGTTTTTT.

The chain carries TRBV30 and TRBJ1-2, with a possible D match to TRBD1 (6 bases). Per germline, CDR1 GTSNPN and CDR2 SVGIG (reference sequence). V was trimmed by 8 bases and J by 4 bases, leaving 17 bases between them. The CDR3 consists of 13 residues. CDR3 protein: CAGTNRASYGYTF. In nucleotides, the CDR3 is TGTGCCGGAACCAACAGGGCTAGCTATGGCTACACCTTC.

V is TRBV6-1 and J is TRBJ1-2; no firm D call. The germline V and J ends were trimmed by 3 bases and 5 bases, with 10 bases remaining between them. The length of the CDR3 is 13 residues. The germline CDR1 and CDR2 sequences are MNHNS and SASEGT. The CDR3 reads CASSDSGFYGYTF. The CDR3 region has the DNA TGTGCCAGCAGTGATTCGGGATTTTATGGCTACACCTTC.

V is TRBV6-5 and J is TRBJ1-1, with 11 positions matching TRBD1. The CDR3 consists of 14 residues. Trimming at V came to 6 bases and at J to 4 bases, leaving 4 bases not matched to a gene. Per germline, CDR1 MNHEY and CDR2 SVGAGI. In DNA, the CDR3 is TGTGCCAGCAGACGCGGGACAGGGGGCACTGAAGCTTTCTTT. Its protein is CASRRGTGGTEAFF.

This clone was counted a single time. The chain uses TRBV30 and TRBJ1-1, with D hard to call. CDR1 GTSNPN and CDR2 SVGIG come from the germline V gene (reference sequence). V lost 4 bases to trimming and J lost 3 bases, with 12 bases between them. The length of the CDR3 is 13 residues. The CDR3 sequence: CAWIGRRDTEAFF. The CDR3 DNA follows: TGTGCCTGGATTGGTAGGAGGGACACTGAAGCTTTCTTT.

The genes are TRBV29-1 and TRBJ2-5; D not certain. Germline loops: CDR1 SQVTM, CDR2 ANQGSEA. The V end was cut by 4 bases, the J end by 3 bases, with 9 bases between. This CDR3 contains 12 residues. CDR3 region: CSVAWGKETQYF. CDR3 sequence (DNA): TGCAGCGTTGCTTGGGGAAAAGAGACCCAGTACTTC.

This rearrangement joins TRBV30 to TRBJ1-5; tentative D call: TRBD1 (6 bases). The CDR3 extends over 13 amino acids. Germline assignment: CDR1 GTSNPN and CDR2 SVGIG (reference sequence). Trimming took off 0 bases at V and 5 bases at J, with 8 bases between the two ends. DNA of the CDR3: TGTGCCTGGAGTGTACAGGGTGATCAGCCCCAGCATTTT. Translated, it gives CAWSVQGDQPQHF. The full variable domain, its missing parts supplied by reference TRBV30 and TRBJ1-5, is SQTIHQWPATLVQPVGSPLSLECTVEGTSNPNLYWYRQAAGRGLQLLFYSVGIGQISSEVPQNLSASRPQDRQFILSSKKLLLSDSGFYLCAWSVQGDQPQHFGDGTRLSIL.

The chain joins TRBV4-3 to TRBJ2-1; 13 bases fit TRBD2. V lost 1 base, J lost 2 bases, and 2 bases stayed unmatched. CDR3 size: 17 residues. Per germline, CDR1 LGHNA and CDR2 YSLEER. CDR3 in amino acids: CASSQVLAGGTYNEQFF. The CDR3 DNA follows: TGCGCCAGCAGCCAAGTACTAGCGGGGGGGACCTACAATGAGCAGTTCTTC.

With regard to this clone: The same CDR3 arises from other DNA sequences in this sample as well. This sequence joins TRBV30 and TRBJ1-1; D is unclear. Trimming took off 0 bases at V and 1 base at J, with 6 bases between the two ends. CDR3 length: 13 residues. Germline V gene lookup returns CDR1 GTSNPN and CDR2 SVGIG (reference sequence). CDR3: CAWSVGGNTEAFF. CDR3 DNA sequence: TGTGCCTGGAGTGTAGGTGGGAACACTGAAGCTTTCTTT.